One and the same sample provided the 26 T cell receptor beta chains below, sequenced in a study of technical replicates of blood from four donors. The table came from immunoSEQ multiplex PCR; TCRdb's copy has only in-frame clones and leaves some out. The table has tens of thousands of clones, 94% seen once. The sequencing sample was made of T cells isolated from PBMCs. The receptors originated from a human donor in good health.

This clone was detected only a few times. V is TRBV4-2 and J is TRBJ1-1, with D uncertain. Trimming pared 4 bases from V and 1 base from J, leaving 10 bases between. In germline, CDR1 is LGHNA, CDR2 YNFKEQ. This CDR3 is 14 amino acids long. As DNA, the CDR3 is TGTGCCAGCAGCCCTCAGTCCAGGAACACTGAAGCTTTCTTT. Translated, it gives CASSPQSRNTEAFF.

The sample holds one count of this clone. The chain uses TRBV7-2 and TRBJ2-7, with D possibly being TRBD2 (5 bases). The CDR3 is made up of 14 amino acids. Trimming shortened V by 7 bases and J by 8 bases, and 21 bases separated the two germline ends. Germline lookup yields CDR1 SGHTA and CDR2 FQGNSA. CDR3 sequence reads: CASTLEAPTLKQYF. The CDR3, as DNA: TGTGCCAGCACCCTGGAGGCCCCTACCTTAAAGCAGTACTTC.

This chain's CDR3 is CSVLGTSGISTYEQYF. Written as DNA, the CDR3 is TGCAGCGTTCTGGGGACTAGCGGGATTAGCACCTACGAGCAGTACTTC. This chain connects TRBV29-1 to TRBJ2-7, with 13 bases identical to TRBD2. Trimming cost V 5 bases and J 2 bases; bases outside gene matches: 9. Germline lookup yields CDR1 SQVTM and CDR2 ANQGSEA. The CDR3 is 16 amino acids.

This clone occurred once. The chain employs TRBV25-1 and TRBJ2-7; 11 bases agree with TRBD2. With 1 base clipped from V and 11 bases from J, the junction kept 13 bases outside the gene matches. This CDR3 region has 16 residues. Germline assignment: CDR1 MGHDK and CDR2 SYGVNS. This CDR3 is CASSESTSGDPLAEYF. The CDR3, as DNA: TGTGCCAGCAGTGAATCGACTAGCGGGGACCCACTCGCGGAGTACTTC.

CDR3 amino acids: CASSPGGEKLFF. CDR3 sequence (DNA): TGTGCCAGCAGTCCTGGAGGGGAAAAACTGTTTTTT. The rearrangement uses TRBV9 and TRBJ1-4; D call uncertain. Germline V gene lookup returns CDR1 SGDLS and CDR2 YYNGEE. V gave up 5 bases and J gave up 8 bases, with 10 bases separating them. The CDR3 is 12 residues long.

The rearrangement joins TRBV27 to TRBJ2-1; D is perhaps TRBD2 (6 bases). CDR1 is MNHEY, CDR2 SMNVEV, per germline (reference sequence). The V end was cut by 1 base, the J end by 6 bases, with 10 bases between. This CDR3 region has 14 residues. The CDR3 reads CASSLYGRGNEQFF. CDR3 DNA sequence: TGTGCCAGCAGTTTATACGGGAGAGGCAATGAGCAGTTCTTC.

This rearrangement joins TRBV19 to TRBJ2-6; tentative D call: TRBD1 (6 bases). Trimming left V 7 bases short and J 0 bases short, with 22 bases between. Germline V gives CDR1 LNHDA, CDR2 SQIVND (reference sequence). CDR3 size: 19 residues. The CDR3 region is CASTPHRARPDSGANVLTF. As DNA, the CDR3 is TGTGCCAGTACCCCTCACAGGGCCCGCCCAGACTCTGGGGCCAACGTCCTGACTTTC. The full variable domain, with the rest looked up from reference TRBV19 and TRBJ2-6, is DGGITQSPKYLFRKEGQNVTLSCEQNLNHDAMYWYRQDPGQGLRLIYYSQIVNDFQKGDIAEGYSVSREKKESFPLTVTSAQKNPTAFYLCASTPHRARPDSGANVLTFGAGSRLTVL.

The chain links TRBV19 to TRBJ1-5, with D perhaps matching TRBD1 (6 bases). Trimming took off 6 bases at V and 1 base at J, with 13 bases between the two ends. Looked up from germline, CDR1 is LNHDA and CDR2 is SQIVND (reference sequence). There are 15 residues in the CDR3. This chain's CDR3 is CASSPTGKSNQPQHF. In DNA form, the CDR3 reads TGTGCCAGTAGCCCTACAGGGAAGAGCAATCAGCCCCAGCATTTT. The full variable domain, with the rest looked up from reference TRBV19 and TRBJ1-5, is DGGITQSPKYLFRKEGQNVTLSCEQNLNHDAMYWYRQDPGQGLRLIYYSQIVNDFQKGDIAEGYSVSREKKESFPLTVTSAQKNPTAFYLCASSPTGKSNQPQHFGDGTRLSIL.

The genes are TRBV2 and TRBJ1-3, with 7 bases lining up with TRBD1. The germline V gene encodes CDR1 SNHLY and CDR2 FYNNEI. The V gene end was trimmed by 4 bases and the J gene end by 2 bases; junction bases not matched to a gene: 2. This CDR3 is 14 amino acids long. In DNA form, the CDR3 reads TGTGCCAGCAGTGGGACAGGTCCTGGAAACACCATATATTTT. Translating gives CASSGTGPGNTIYF. Together with reference TRBV2 and TRBJ1-3, the CDR3 gives the full variable domain: EPEVTQTPSHQVTQMGQEVILRCVPISNHLYFYWYRQILGQKVEFLVSFYNNEISEKSEIFDDQFSVERPDGSNFTLKIRSTKLEDSAMYFCASSGTGPGNTIYFGEGSWLTVV.

Only one count was recorded for this clone. The J gene is TRBJ1-5, the V gene TRBV7-9, with a possible D match to TRBD1 (5 bases). The V gene's germline CDR1 is SEHNR and CDR2 FQNEAQ (reference sequence). The CDR3 is 17 residues long. V shed 5 bases and J shed 4 bases, with 21 bases lying between them. CDR3 nucleotides: TGTGCCAGCAGCCCCTCCCGAGGCAGGGAAGAAAATCAGCCCCAGCATTTT. It encodes CASSPSRGREENQPQHF.

The chain is built from TRBV5-1 and TRBJ2-3; TRBD2 matches 9 bases. Germline V gene lookup returns CDR1 SGHRS and CDR2 YFSETQ. This CDR3 is 15 amino acids long. V dropped 4 bases and J dropped 0; count of bases not matched to a gene: 3. The CDR3 nucleotides are TGCGCCAGCAGCGATAGCGGGGGCAGCACAGATACGCAGTATTTT. Translated: CASSDSGGSTDTQYF.

V gene TRBV19 combines with J gene TRBJ1-2; D might be TRBD1 (5 bases). V lost 6 bases and J 5 bases, leaving 16 bases between the germline ends. Germline V CDR1 and CDR2: LNHDA, SQIVND (reference sequence). The CDR3 extends over 14 amino acids. The CDR3 bases are TGTGCCAGTAGCCCACCCACAGGCTTGTATGGCTACACCTTC. Protein: CASSPPTGLYGYTF. Drawing the rest from reference TRBV19 and TRBJ1-2, the complete variable domain is DGGITQSPKYLFRKEGQNVTLSCEQNLNHDAMYWYRQDPGQGLRLIYYSQIVNDFQKGDIAEGYSVSREKKESFPLTVTSAQKNPTAFYLCASSPPTGLYGYTFGSGTRLTVV.

This chain joins TRBV5-1 and TRBJ2-5; 7 nucleotides line up with TRBD1. The CDR3 sequence is 16 residues long. J was trimmed by 2 bases and V by 4 bases; bases with no gene match: 11. Germline-derived CDR1 and CDR2 are SGHRS and YFSETQ. The CDR3 DNA follows: TGCGCCAGCAGCCTGCCGACAGGGTCTCCGCAAGAGACCCAGTACTTC. Amino acid sequence: CASSLPTGSPQETQYF.

The J gene is TRBJ2-7, the V gene TRBV10-3, with D possibly TRBD2 on 7 matching bases. Between the trimmed V and J ends, which lost 8 bases and 1 base, there was a span of 9 bases. This CDR3 comprises 12 residues. Germline V gives CDR1 ENHRY, CDR2 SYGVKD. The CDR3 coding sequence is TGTGCCATCGGGGGGGCTTCCTACGAGCAGTACTTC. This encodes CAIGGASYEQYF.

J is TRBJ1-2 and V is TRBV9, with TRBD1 as a possible D gene (5 bases). The V end was cut by 0 bases, the J end by 1 base, with 16 bases between. Germline-derived CDR1 and CDR2 are SGDLS and YYNGEE. CDR3 size: 17 residues. CDR3 protein: CASSVGRRLGGNYGYTF. For the CDR3, the DNA is TGTGCCAGCAGCGTAGGCCGGAGGTTGGGGGGTAACTATGGCTACACCTTC.

The CDR3 nucleotides are TGCGCCAGCAGCACCCGACTAGCGGGACTAGAGGGGGAGCTGTTTTTT. Protein: CASSTRLAGLEGELFF. The rearrangement links TRBV5-1 to TRBJ2-2, with TRBD2 matching 11 bases. Per the germline V gene, CDR1 is SGHRS and CDR2 is YFSETQ. This CDR3 is built from 16 residues. The J segment lost 8 bases and the V segment lost 4 bases, leaving 10 bases of the junction unmatched.

The chain couples TRBV27 to TRBJ2-3; tentative D call: TRBD2 (6 bases). There are 15 residues in the CDR3. Trimming shortened V by 1 base and J by 1 base, and 9 bases separated the two germline ends. The germline V gene encodes CDR1 MNHEY and CDR2 SMNVEV (reference sequence). As DNA, the CDR3 is TGTGCCAGCAGTTTATTGTCTAGCGGCACAGATACGCAGTATTTT. This encodes CASSLLSSGTDTQYF.

The chain carries TRBV18 and TRBJ2-7; D is perhaps TRBD1 (6 bases). V gave up 2 bases and J gave up 3 bases, with 14 bases separating them. The CDR3 length is 15 residues. Germline V lookup: CDR1 KGHSH, CDR2 LQKENI. The CDR3 sequence is CASSPGSGQVYEQYF. CDR3 in DNA: TGTGCCAGCTCACCAGGTTCGGGACAAGTCTACGAGCAGTACTTC.

The chain links TRBV28 to TRBJ1-2; D is ambiguous. CDR3 size: 18 residues. CDR1 and CDR2 (germline): MDHEN, SYDVKM. Trimming took 4 bases from V and 8 from J, leaving 29 bases between them. The CDR3, as DNA: TGTGCCAGCAGTTCTCAAACCCGGATACAGTCAGTAACTCGAGGCTACACCTTC. As protein: CASSSQTRIQSVTRGYTF.

The chain has TRBV27 and TRBJ2-7, with 8 bases that match TRBD2. Germline V lookup: CDR1 MNHEY, CDR2 SMNVEV (reference sequence). The V segment lost 4 bases and the J segment 3 bases; nucleotides outside the gene matches: 8. The CDR3 is made up of 15 amino acids. The CDR3 protein is CASSSPGTSGYEQYF. CDR3 bases: TGTGCCAGCAGTTCTCCCGGGACTAGTGGCTACGAGCAGTACTTC.

The rearrangement joins TRBV19 to TRBJ2-7; D is perhaps TRBD1 (5 bases). The germline gives CDR1 LNHDA, CDR2 SQIVND (reference sequence). The CDR3 extends over 14 amino acids. The V gene lost 3 bases and the J gene lost 7 bases, with 16 bases spanning the gap. This chain's CDR3 is CASSIVLWGGEQYF. The CDR3 bases are TGTGCCAGTAGTATCGTTTTGTGGGGCGGAGAGCAGTACTTC.

The genes are TRBV7-2 and TRBJ2-5, with TRBD2 matching 7 bases. Germline CDR1 reads SGHTA; CDR2 reads FQGNSA. After removal of 1 base from V and 3 bases from J, the junction contained 2 bases not matched to a gene. The CDR3 loop spans 14 amino acids. CDR3 amino acids: CASSLGGGKETQYF. The DNA of the CDR3 is TGTGCCAGCAGCTTAGGCGGGGGTAAAGAGACCCAGTACTTC.

This CDR3 reads CASSQPPGLADTDTQYF. The CDR3 nucleotides read TGCGCCAGCAGCCAACCCCCGGGACTAGCGGACACAGATACGCAGTATTTT. The chain combines TRBV4-1 with TRBJ2-3; 11 bases line up with TRBD2. V dropped 2 bases and J dropped 2; count of bases not matched to a gene: 6. This CDR3 is 17 amino acids long. Germline V gene sequence: CDR1 MGHRA, CDR2 YSYEKL.

The rearrangement uses TRBV5-4 and TRBJ2-7; 7 nucleotides agree with TRBD1. The V segment lost 2 bases and the J segment 5 bases; nucleotides outside the gene matches: 7. Germline lookup yields CDR1 SGHNT and CDR2 YYREEE (reference sequence). The length of the CDR3 is 14 residues. This CDR3 reads CASSFQGVVDEQYF. CDR3 sequence (DNA): TGTGCCAGCAGCTTTCAGGGGGTGGTAGACGAGCAGTACTTC. Full variable domain (missing parts from reference TRBV5-4 and TRBJ2-7): ETGVTQSPTHLIKTRGQQVTLRCSSQSGHNTVSWYQQALGQGPQFIFQYYREEENGRGNFPPRFSGLQFPNYSSELNVNALELDDSALYLCASSFQGVVDEQYFGPGTRLTVT.

The V and J genes are TRBV6-1 and TRBJ2-7, with 10 bases that match TRBD2. The CDR3 length is 17 residues. The V and J ends lost 2 bases and 6 bases, in that order; junction bases with no gene match: 13. CDR1 MNHNS and CDR2 SASEGT come from the germline V gene. The CDR3 DNA reads TGTGCCAGCAGTGAAAGAATATCTTTAGCGGGAGGTCGCGAGCAGTACTTC. It yields the protein CASSERISLAGGREQYF.

J is TRBJ1-6 and V is TRBV21-1; TRBD1 is the table's D call and was not checked against the DNA. TRBV21-1 represents a pseudogene. The CDR3 spans 17 residues. The CDR3: CASSRRGGQASGSPLHF. The CDR3, as DNA: TGTGCCAGCAGCAGAAGGGGGGGACAGGCCAGCGGTTCACCCCTCCACTTT.